The clone carrying this TCR beta chain was picked up one time. Its matching antigen is unknown. CDR1 KGHSH and CDR2 LQKENI come from the germline V gene. This CDR3 comprises 13 residues. Trimming cost V 4 bases and J 5 bases; bases outside gene matches: 3. This sample is part of a study of T cell responses to AZD1222 COVID-19 vaccine. General study points: The donor group comprised mostly white British people and more females; the analysis possibly underestimated clonal diversity. The study identified only five to seven AZD1222 recipients as seropositive at baseline. Repertoire collection took place solely once the T cell response had peaked. Close to half of spike-specific TCRs reportedly recognize unmutated variant regions.

Sequenced by immunoSEQ multiplex PCR; TCRdb stores in-frame clones only, minus some. The sample records 200,000 to 250,000 clones, approximately 94% being singletons. The receptor was isolated from an adult in good health. The source was peripheral blood, collected on day 0 of MenACWY control vaccination. The gene calls are TRBV18 and TRBJ1-1; 8 bases are a match to TRBD1. CDR3 bases: TGTGCCAGCTCACTGGACAGGGAAACTGAAGCTTTCTTT. The encoded protein is CASSLDRETEAFF. Full variable domain (missing parts from reference TRBV18 and TRBJ1-1): NAGVMQNPRHLVRRRGQEARLRCSPMKGHSHVYWYRQLPEEGLKFMVYLQKENIIDESGMPKERFSAEFPKEGPSILRIQQVVRGDSAAYFCASSLDRETEAFFGQGTRLTVV.